The 23 T cell receptor beta chains reported below all come from one sample, sequenced in a study of blood T cell repertoires in COVID-19. Assay used: immunoSEQ multiplex PCR; TCRdb lists only in-frame clones, some missing. The data hold some 220,000 clones, with 65% to 90% observed a single time. The sample taken for sequencing was peripheral blood. These receptors were collected from a man between 45 and 60 years old with active or convalescent COVID-19.

The chain combines TRBV2 with TRBJ2-7; TRBD1 matches at 10 bases. The CDR3 runs 14 residues. CDR1 is SNHLY and CDR2 is FYNNEI in the germline V gene. J was trimmed by 1 base and V by 6 bases; bases with no gene match: 3. The CDR3 DNA reads TGTGCCAGCAGAAGGGACAGGGGATCCTACGAGCAGTACTTC. This translates into CASRRDRGSYEQYF.

The DNA for the CDR3 is TGCGCCAGCAGCCAATCCCCAGGGATACAAGAGACCCAGTACTTC. Translation: CASSQSPGIQETQYF. The chain uses TRBV4-3 and TRBJ2-5, with a tentative D call TRBD1 (5 bases). Germline V gene sequence: CDR1 LGHNA, CDR2 YSLEER. The V end was cut by 2 bases, the J end by 2 bases, with 12 bases between. CDR3 length: 15 residues.

This clone was counted once. The rearrangement joins TRBV6-2 or TRBV6-3 to TRBJ1-2; TRBD1 is a possible D gene (6 bases). The CDR3 covers 16 residues. The V end was cut by 2 bases, the J end by 2 bases, with 15 bases between. Germline CDR1 and CDR2: MNHEY and SVGEGT. The CDR3 DNA is TGTGCCAGCAGTTACGTGATCTCGACAGGCAACTATGGCTACACCTTC. As protein: CASSYVISTGNYGYTF.

The V call is TRBV2, the J call TRBJ2-7, with TRBD2 matching over 10 bases. The V segment lost 8 bases and the J segment 7 bases; nucleotides outside the gene matches: 14. The germline CDR1 and CDR2 sequences are SNHLY and FYNNEI. The CDR3 contains 15 residues. The CDR3 sequence: CASSRRLAGAEEQYF. DNA of the CDR3: TGTGCCAGCTCCCGTCGGCTAGCGGGAGCTGAAGAGCAGTACTTC.

The chain recombines TRBV18 with TRBJ1-3; 7 bases align to TRBD1. The CDR3 runs 16 residues. In germline, CDR1 is KGHSH, CDR2 LQKENI. The V and J ends lost 3 bases and 0 bases, in that order; junction bases with no gene match: 5. As DNA, the CDR3 is TGTGCCAGCTCACCCCGGACAGGCTTCTCTGGAAACACCATATATTTT. This sequence encodes CASSPRTGFSGNTIYF.

The chain combines TRBV15 with TRBJ2-6, with D maybe TRBD2 (5 bases). The CDR3 is made up of 17 amino acids. V lost 3 bases, J lost 1 base, and 13 bases lay in between. CDR1 LNHNV and CDR2 YYDKDF come from the germline V gene (reference sequence). CDR3 in DNA: TGTGCCACCAGCAGGATAAGACCGGGATCTGGGGCCAACGTCCTGACTTTC. Translation gives CATSRIRPGSGANVLTF.

The J gene is TRBJ2-5, the V gene TRBV12-5, with D possibly being TRBD2 (7 bases). The V and J ends lost 5 bases and 5 bases respectively, with 24 bases between them. Germline CDR1 and CDR2: LGHNT and FRNRAP. CDR3 length: 17 residues. CDR3 bases: TGTGCTAGTGGTCCCGGAGCAGGGGAGGGCTCGAAGGAGACCCAGTACTTC. Protein sequence: CASGPGAGEGSKETQYF. Using reference TRBV12-5 and TRBJ2-5 for the parts outside the CDR3, the full variable domain is DARVTQTPRHKVTEMGQEVTMRCQPILGHNTVFWYRQTMMQGLELLAYFRNRAPLDDSGMPKDRFSAEMPDATLATLKIQPSEPRDSAVYFCASGPGAGEGSKETQYFGPGTRLLVL.

This clone was detected a few times. The CDR3 sequence is CASESTGRDQPQHF. The CDR3 DNA sequence: TGTGCCAGTGAGAGTACAGGGAGGGATCAGCCCCAGCATTTT. This chain links TRBV19 with TRBJ1-5, with D possibly being TRBD1 (6 bases). This CDR3 spans 14 amino acids. V was pared by 8 bases and J by 5 bases, with 16 bases between. CDR1 is LNHDA, CDR2 SQIVND, per germline (reference sequence).

This clone was counted between two and nine times. The V call is TRBV4-1, the J call TRBJ2-5; 8 bases map to TRBD1. With V trimmed by 2 bases and J by 4 bases, 3 bases remained unmatched. The CDR3 sequence is 14 residues long. Germline V gives CDR1 MGHRA, CDR2 YSYEKL. The CDR3 protein is CASSQTGGSETQYF. The CDR3 DNA reads TGCGCCAGCAGCCAAACAGGGGGGTCAGAGACCCAGTACTTC.

This chain joins TRBV5-1 and TRBJ2-3; a possible D gene is TRBD1 (5 bases). Deletions cut 0 bases from V and 6 bases from J, with 14 bases between. Looked up from germline, CDR1 is SGHRS and CDR2 is YFSETQ. This CDR3 region has 15 residues. CDR3 amino acids: CASSLGVQGGDTQYF. In DNA, the CDR3 is TGCGCCAGCAGCTTGGGGGTGCAGGGCGGTGATACGCAGTATTTT.

J is TRBJ1-2 and V is TRBV5-6; 8 bases align to TRBD1. The length of the CDR3 is 14 residues. The germline CDR1 and CDR2 sequences are SGHDT and YYEEEE. The junction had 7 bases not matched to a gene; V was cut back by 4 bases and J by 5 bases. CDR3 coding DNA: TGTGCCAGCAGCGGCGGACAGGGATGGTATGGCTACACCTTC. Its translation: CASSGGQGWYGYTF.

The J gene is TRBJ1-2, the V gene TRBV5-1; perhaps TRBD1 as D (5 bases). The germline gives CDR1 SGHRS, CDR2 YFSETQ. CDR3 length: 11 residues. V gave up 2 bases and J gave up 10 bases, with 9 bases separating them. DNA for the CDR3: TGCGCCAGCAGCTTATCGGGGGACTACACCTTC. The encoded protein is CASSLSGDYTF.

V gene TRBV28 combines with J gene TRBJ2-7, with 10 nucleotides matching TRBD2. Trimming at V came to 6 bases and at J to 0 bases, leaving 8 bases not matched to a gene. Germline V gene lookup returns CDR1 MDHEN and CDR2 SYDVKM. The CDR3 is 16 amino acids. CDR3 nucleotides: TGTGCCAGCAGGGACGGTTCTAGCGGGGGCTCCTACGAGCAGTACTTC. It codes for CASRDGSSGGSYEQYF.

V is TRBV11-2 and J is TRBJ2-5; D remains ambiguous. Trimming took off 4 bases at V and 0 bases at J, with 3 bases between the two ends. Germline assignment: CDR1 SGHAT and CDR2 FQNNGV. This CDR3 contains 12 residues. CDR3 residues: CASSSYQETQYF. The DNA for the CDR3 is TGTGCCAGCAGCTCATACCAAGAGACCCAGTACTTC.

The V call is TRBV6-4, the J call TRBJ2-3, with a weak D call TRBD2 (5 bases). CDR1 MRHNA and CDR2 SNTAGT come from the germline V gene. Trimming shortened V by 2 bases and J by 0 bases, and 9 bases separated the two germline ends. The length of the CDR3 is 15 residues. The CDR3 loop is CASSDTGGSTDTQYF. The DNA for the CDR3 is TGTGCCAGCAGTGACACGGGCGGGAGCACAGATACGCAGTATTTT.

In this sample, this clone turned up once. The gene calls are TRBV27 and TRBJ2-7; 8 bases match TRBD2. J gave up 2 bases and V 6 bases, and 9 bases lay outside the gene matches. The germline gives CDR1 MNHEY, CDR2 SMNVEV (reference sequence). This CDR3 contains 15 residues. CDR3 residues: CASSSRLATTYEQYV. CDR3 nucleotides: TGTGCCAGCAGCTCCAGACTAGCGACCACCTACGAGCAGTACGTC.

The gene calls are TRBV5-6 and TRBJ2-1; 7 nucleotides agree with TRBD2. CDR3 length: 17 residues. Germline-derived CDR1 and CDR2 are SGHDT and YYEEEE. V lost 4 bases, J lost 1 base, and 11 bases stayed unmatched. For the CDR3, the DNA is TGTGCCAGCAGCCACGCCTACGGGGGGTCTTCCTACAATGAGCAGTTCTTC. This encodes CASSHAYGGSSYNEQFF.

The chain combines TRBV3-1 (or the pseudogene TRBV3-2) with TRBJ2-5; D call uncertain. The germline V and J ends were trimmed by 1 base and 2 bases, with 11 bases remaining between them. Looked up from germline, CDR1 is LGHDT and CDR2 is YNNKEL (reference sequence). The CDR3 is 15 amino acids. The CDR3 nucleotides are TGTGCCAGCAGCCAAGTAGCCCGGTTTCAAGAGACCCAGTACTTC. It translates to CASSQVARFQETQYF.

A remark on this clone: A read error may produce the germline difference seen at one junction end. The gene calls are TRBV28 and TRBJ1-3; weak D call: TRBD1 (6 bases). The CDR3 totals 14 residues. Germline CDR1 reads MDHEN; CDR2 reads SYDVKM. The CDR3 region has the DNA TGTGCCAGCACTTTAGGGGGGTCCCGAAACACCATATATTTT. Translating gives CASTLGGSRNTIYF.

The chain carries TRBV27 and TRBJ1-2; D might be TRBD1 (6 bases). The length of the CDR3 is 14 residues. V was cut by 5 bases and J by 5 bases, with 15 bases left in between. The germline V gene has CDR1 MNHEY and CDR2 SMNVEV (reference sequence). CDR3 protein: CASSPGQRSYGYTF. CDR3 sequence (DNA): TGTGCCAGCAGTCCCGGACAGAGGTCTTATGGCTACACCTTC.

In DNA, the CDR3 is TGCGCCAGCAGGGAACAGGGACGTATACTTGGAGGAGATACGCAGTATTTT. Amino acid sequence: CASREQGRILGGDTQYF. J is TRBJ2-3 and V is TRBV5-1, with D maybe TRBD1 (6 bases). Trimming left V 5 bases short and J 5 bases short, with 24 bases between. This CDR3 is built from 17 residues. Germline V CDR1 and CDR2: SGHRS, YFSETQ. Full variable domain (rest looked up from reference TRBV5-1 and TRBJ2-3): KAGVTQTPRYLIKTRGQQVTLSCSPISGHRSVSWYQQTPGQGLQFLFEYFSETQRNKGNFPGRFSGRQFSNSRSEMNVSTLELGDSALYLCASREQGRILGGDTQYFGPGTRLTVL.

The chain carries TRBV5-1 and TRBJ2-3; D is perhaps TRBD2 (6 bases). CDR1 SGHRS and CDR2 YFSETQ come from the germline V gene. The V gene lost 4 bases and the J gene lost 0 bases, with 9 bases spanning the gap. This CDR3 region has 14 residues. The CDR3 loop reads CASSAGRSTDTQYF. CDR3 coding DNA: TGCGCCAGCAGCGCGGGAAGGAGCACAGATACGCAGTATTTT.

V is TRBV19 and J is TRBJ2-7; D unclear. The CDR3 has 13 amino acids. CDR1 and CDR2 from the germline V gene are LNHDA and SQIVND (reference sequence). V lost 3 bases and J 2 bases, leaving 8 bases between the germline ends. CDR3: CASSMALAYEQYF. CDR3 in DNA: TGTGCCAGTAGTATGGCCCTAGCCTACGAGCAGTACTTC. Complete variable domain (other parts from reference TRBV19 and TRBJ2-7): DGGITQSPKYLFRKEGQNVTLSCEQNLNHDAMYWYRQDPGQGLRLIYYSQIVNDFQKGDIAEGYSVSREKKESFPLTVTSAQKNPTAFYLCASSMALAYEQYFGPGTRLTVT.